The 4 T cell receptor beta chains presented below share a single source sample, sequenced in a study of beta chain features in type 1 diabetes. The study's findings and limits: Among all four CD4+ subsets, Type 1 diabetes patients had TCRB CDR3s that were moderately but significantly shorter.

Expressed TCRB transcripts were sequenced because the entire RNA isolate underwent reverse transcription. Generated by immunoSEQ multiplex PCR, the TCRdb table keeps only in-frame clones and is missing some. The top ten clones hold roughly 0.015% of a sample with about 340,000 clones, approximately 13% of them seen once. No antigen has been assigned to these receptors. Material for sequencing was naive CD4+ T cells from blood. The receptors derive from a woman aged 18-29 years with type 1 diabetes.

The V call is TRBV4-1, the J call TRBJ2-1; 13 bases align to TRBD2. The germline CDR1 and CDR2 sequences are MGHRA and YSYEKL. Trimming at V came to 4 bases and at J to 7 bases, leaving 13 bases not matched to a gene. The CDR3 totals 18 residues. The CDR3 is CASSRDGTSGKRQNEQFF. The CDR3 nucleotides are TGCGCCAGCAGCCGAGACGGGACTAGCGGGAAACGACAAAATGAGCAGTTCTTC.

The chain recombines TRBV11-3 with TRBJ2-5; a possible D gene is TRBD2 (6 bases). The CDR3 is 12 amino acids. The germline V and J ends were trimmed by 6 bases and 5 bases, with 10 bases remaining between them. The germline V gene encodes CDR1 SGHNT and CDR2 YENEEA. The CDR3 DNA sequence: TGTGCCAGCAGGCCGAGCGGGGAGACCCAGTACTTC. This gives the protein CASRPSGETQYF.

This clone has only a few counts. The rearrangement uses TRBV7-6 and TRBJ2-7, with 11 bases fitting TRBD1. This CDR3 is built from 15 residues. Germline values: CDR1 SGHVS, CDR2 FNYEAQ. V was pared by 6 bases and J by 2 bases, with 6 bases of the junction left unmatched. CDR3 nucleotide sequence: TGTGCCAGCAGGCTAGGGACAGGGGGTCCCTACGAGCAGTACTTC. This encodes CASRLGTGGPYEQYF.

The chain carries TRBV11-2 and TRBJ2-7; TRBD1 is a possible D gene (6 bases). Per germline, CDR1 SGHAT and CDR2 FQNNGV. This CDR3 has 14 residues. V was trimmed by 5 bases and J by 3 bases, leaving 14 bases between them. DNA of the CDR3: TGTGCCAGCAGCCTGAGTCCAGGGGTCTACGAGCAGTACGTC. It specifies CASSLSPGVYEQYV.